Listed below are T cell receptor beta chains from one sample, sequenced in a study of OX40 agonist ivuxolimab in advanced cancers. Libraries were prepared by immunoSEQ multiplex PCR; TCRdb keeps only in-frame clonotypes and omits some of them. Counted here are under 20,000 clones, about nine tenths occurring once; the ten biggest clones make up 13%. The sequencing used CD4+ or CD8+ T cells sorted from blood, collected in a trial of the OX40 agonist ivuxolimab. Receptors were obtained from an adult with an advanced solid tumor such as melanoma, head and neck, liver or kidney cancer. Both conserved end residues are part of each CDR3. A D gene is named only where the DNA matches it firmly. Clone size is not always given. Where it is, it says once, few, many or a class for expanded clones.

J gene: TRBJ2-7; V gene: TRBV6-1; D gene: NA; clone size: NA; CDR3 DNA: TGTGCCAGCAGGCTAGGGTCCTACGAGCAGTACTTC; CDR3 protein: CASRLGSYEQYF
J gene: TRBJ2-1; V gene: TRBV5-1; D gene: NA; clone size: NA; CDR3 DNA: TGCGCCAGTAGTCGAGGGGCCCCCGAGGGTTACAATGAGCAGTTCTTC; CDR3 protein: CASSRGAPEGYNEQFF
J gene: TRBJ1-2; V gene: TRBV28; D gene: TRBD1; clone size: NA; CDR3 DNA: TGTGCCAGCAGTCCTGGACAGGGCTTCCTAGCTAACTATGGCTACACCTTC; CDR3 protein: CASSPGQGFLANYGYTF
J gene: TRBJ1-2; V gene: TRBV25-1; D gene: NA; clone size: once; CDR3 DNA: TGTGCCAGCAGTGACCCAGCGGGTGGCTACACCTTC; CDR3 protein: CASSDPAGGYTF
J gene: TRBJ1-5; V gene: TRBV6-5; D gene: NA; clone size: NA; CDR3 DNA: TGTGCCAGCAGCCTCAGGTGGACAGAGCCCCAGCATTTT; CDR3 protein: CASSLRWTEPQHF
J gene: TRBJ2-3; V gene: TRBV29-1; D gene: NA; clone size: NA; CDR3 DNA: TGCAGCGTTCATAGGTTAGAGGGGGATACGCAGTATTTT; CDR3 protein: CSVHRLEGDTQYF
J gene: TRBJ2-7; V gene: TRBV5-3; D gene: TRBD2; clone size: NA; CDR3 DNA: TGTGCCAGAAGCTATGTACTAGCGGGGGCCGTCTACGAGCAGTACTTC; CDR3 protein: CARSYVLAGAVYEQYF
J gene: TRBJ1-2; V gene: TRBV7-9; D gene: TRBD1; clone size: NA; CDR3 DNA: TGTGCCAGCACCCCCCCCCGGGACAGGAAGAACTATGGCTACACCTTC; CDR3 protein: CASTPPRDRKNYGYTF
J gene: TRBJ2-7; V gene: TRBV4-1; D gene: NA; clone size: NA; CDR3 DNA: TGCGCCAGCAGCCAAGAGTCGGGTATAGGGCGTCAGCAGTACTTC; CDR3 protein: CASSQESGIGRQQYF
J gene: TRBJ1-3; V gene: TRBV7-9; D gene: NA; clone size: NA; CDR3 DNA: TGTGCCAGCAGCCTCGAGTTCTCTGGAAACACCATATATTTT; CDR3 protein: CASSLEFSGNTIYF
J gene: TRBJ2-7; V gene: TRBV5-8; D gene: TRBD1; clone size: NA; CDR3 DNA: TGTGCCAGCAGCCCGAGACGACAGGGGCCATCCTACGAGCAGTACTTC; CDR3 protein: CASSPRRQGPSYEQYF
J gene: TRBJ2-7; V gene: TRBV28; D gene: NA; clone size: NA; CDR3 DNA: TGTGCCAGCAGCCTGGGCGGGAAGGGATACGAGCAGTACTTC; CDR3 protein: CASSLGGKGYEQYF
J gene: TRBJ2-6; V gene: TRBV5-4; D gene: NA; clone size: NA; CDR3 DNA: TGTGCCAGCAGCTTATTGACAGACGGGGCCAACGTCCTGACTTTC; CDR3 protein: CASSLLTDGANVLTF
J gene: TRBJ2-2; V gene: TRBV4-1; D gene: NA; clone size: NA; CDR3 DNA: TGCGCCAGCAGCATTAGGGGAGGACTGAACACCGGGGAGCTGTTTTTT; CDR3 protein: CASSIRGGLNTGELFF
J gene: TRBJ2-7; V gene: TRBV11-3; D gene: TRBD1; clone size: once; CDR3 DNA: TGTGCCAGCAGCTTAGGCTATACGGGACAGGGATACGAGCAGTACTTC; CDR3 protein: CASSLGYTGQGYEQYF
J gene: TRBJ2-2; V gene: TRBV4-2; D gene: NA; clone size: NA; CDR3 DNA: TGTGCCAGCAGCCTCTTACTTGAGGGGGAGCTGTTTTTT; CDR3 protein: CASSLLLEGELFF
J gene: TRBJ2-7; V gene: TRBV28; D gene: TRBD2; clone size: NA; CDR3 DNA: TGTGCCAGCAGTTTTCGAGCGGGGAGCTCCTACGAGCAGTACTTC; CDR3 protein: CASSFRAGSSYEQYF
J gene: TRBJ1-5; V gene: TRBV7-9; D gene: NA; clone size: NA; CDR3 DNA: TGTGCCAGCAGCGCGGGACGGAGCAATCAGCCCCAGCATTTT; CDR3 protein: CASSAGRSNQPQHF
J gene: TRBJ2-7; V gene: TRBV7-9; D gene: NA; clone size: NA; CDR3 DNA: TGTGCCAGCAGCCCCGTGTCGGGGACTCTGAATCTCGAGCAGTACTTC; CDR3 protein: CASSPVSGTLNLEQYF
J gene: TRBJ2-7; V gene: TRBV5-5; D gene: TRBD2; clone size: NA; CDR3 DNA: TGTGCCAGCAGCCGACTAGCGGGAGGAAACGAGCAGTACTTC; CDR3 protein: CASSRLAGGNEQYF
J gene: TRBJ1-1; V gene: TRBV28; D gene: NA; clone size: few; CDR3 DNA: TGTGCCAGCAGTACTGGGAGGACTGAAGCTTTCTTT; CDR3 protein: CASSTGRTEAFF
J gene: TRBJ2-2; V gene: TRBV28; D gene: NA; clone size: few; CDR3 DNA: TGTGCCAGCAGCGTCAGGAGGGAGTACACCGGGGAGCTGTTTTTT; CDR3 protein: CASSVRREYTGELFF
J gene: TRBJ2-7; V gene: TRBV5-1; D gene: TRBD2; clone size: NA; CDR3 DNA: TGCGCCAGCAGCTTGGCCGGGACTAGCGGGGGGGCTCGGTCCTACGAGCAGTACTTC; CDR3 protein: CASSLAGTSGGARSYEQYF
J gene: TRBJ2-7; V gene: TRBV28; D gene: NA; clone size: NA; CDR3 DNA: TGTGCCAGCAGTTTTTCGTCCGAAGGGCGTGAGCAGTACTTC; CDR3 protein: CASSFSSEGREQYF
J gene: TRBJ2-7; V gene: TRBV4-1; D gene: TRBD2; clone size: NA; CDR3 DNA: TGCGCCAGCAGCCAAGATCAAGCGGGATTAGTATGGGGGCAGTACTTC; CDR3 protein: CASSQDQAGLVWGQYF
J gene: TRBJ1-1; V gene: TRBV5-5; D gene: NA; clone size: NA; CDR3 DNA: TGTGCCAGCAGCTCATTGGCTGCCGGGCCTCAGAACACTGAAGCTTTCTTT; CDR3 protein: CASSSLAAGPQNTEAFF
J gene: TRBJ2-2; V gene: TRBV27; D gene: NA; clone size: NA; CDR3 DNA: TGTGCCAGCAGTTTAACCCGGGGAGGGGGACCTTACACCGGGGAGCTGTTTTTT; CDR3 protein: CASSLTRGGGPYTGELFF
J gene: TRBJ1-1; V gene: TRBV5-1; D gene: NA; clone size: NA; CDR3 DNA: TGCGCCAGCAGCTTGGAGTCTCCGGGAACCCAAGAAGCTTTCTTT; CDR3 protein: CASSLESPGTQEAFF
J gene: TRBJ2-7; V gene: TRBV7-2; D gene: NA; clone size: NA; CDR3 DNA: TGTGCCAGCAGCTTGGACTCCGCTGGGTTCTACGAGCAGTACTTC; CDR3 protein: CASSLDSAGFYEQYF